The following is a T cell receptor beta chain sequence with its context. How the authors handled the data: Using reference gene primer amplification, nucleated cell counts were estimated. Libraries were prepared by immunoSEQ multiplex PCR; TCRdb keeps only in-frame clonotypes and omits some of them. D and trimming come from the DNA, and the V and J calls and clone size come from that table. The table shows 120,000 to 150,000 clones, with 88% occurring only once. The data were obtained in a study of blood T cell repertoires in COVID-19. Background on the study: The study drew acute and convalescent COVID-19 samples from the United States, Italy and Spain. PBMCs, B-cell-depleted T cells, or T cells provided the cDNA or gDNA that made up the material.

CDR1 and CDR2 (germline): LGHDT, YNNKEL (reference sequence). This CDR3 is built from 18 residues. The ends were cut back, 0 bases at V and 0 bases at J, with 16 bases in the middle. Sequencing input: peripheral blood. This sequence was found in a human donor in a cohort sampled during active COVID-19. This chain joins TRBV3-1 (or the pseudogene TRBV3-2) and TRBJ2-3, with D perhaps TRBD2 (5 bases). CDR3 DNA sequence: TGTGCCAGCAGCCAAGATTTGAAGCTAGCTGCTAGCACAGATACGCAGTATTTT. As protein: CASSQDLKLAASTDTQYF.